The subject of this entry is one T cell receptor beta chain. What it binds is unknown. CDR3 size: 13 residues. Germline CDR1 reads SGHTA; CDR2 reads FQGNSA. Trimming stripped 7 bases from V and 5 bases from J, with 14 bases between. The data belong to a study of T cell responses to AZD1222 COVID-19 vaccine. Study-level results: Spike-wide vaccine-associated CD4 TCRs dominated at 160-218 and 743-854. Spike-specific TCR breadth and depth were elevated following two AZD1222 doses. Nearly half of unique spike-specific TCRs reportedly avoided B.1.351 and B.1.1.7 mutated regions. Just a handful of AZD1222 recipients were seropositive at baseline.

Some clones are missing from TCRdb's copy, which holds only in-frame ones; the method was immunoSEQ multiplex PCR. The sample has tens of thousands of clones, about 90% seen once. This receptor was obtained from an adult in good health. The sample in question was peripheral blood, obtained on day 0 of MenACWY control vaccination. V is TRBV7-2 and J is TRBJ1-2; D call uncertain. In DNA form, the CDR3 reads TGTGCCAGCACCTACCCCGGACTTTATGGCTACACCTTC. This translates into CASTYPGLYGYTF.